This T cell receptor (beta chain) originates from a study of shared clonotypes between healthy human individuals. General study points: Non-shared clonotypes were found to have lower generation probabilities than the clonotypes that were shared by all four of the sorted-subset donors.

In regard to this clone: Its cognate antigen is unknown.

This CDR3 contains 14 residues. Germline CDR1 and CDR2: MNHNS and SASEGT. Trimming took 6 bases from V and 6 from J; bases not matched to a gene: 5. How the authors handled the data: Filtering differed for immunoSEQ, which gave only junction sequences without quality scores. The method was immunoSEQ multiplex PCR; TCRdb's version includes in-frame clones alone and lacks a portion of them. V and J calls and clone size come straight from that table; D and trimming were deduced from the DNA. This table has millions of clones, less than 95% appearing once. CD8 cells regarded as naive lacked CD45RO, were positively chosen for CCR7, and omitted terminally differentiated effector memory CD45RA+ cells.

Sequencing was done on a sample of naive CD8+ T cells sorted from blood. The V call is TRBV6-1, the J call TRBJ2-3; TRBD2 matches at 11 bases. The sequence derives from a man between 18 and 35 years old in good health. CDR3 nucleotides: TGTGCCAGCAGCTTAGCGGGGGGGCCGGATACGCAGTATTTT. Translating it yields CASSLAGGPDTQYF.